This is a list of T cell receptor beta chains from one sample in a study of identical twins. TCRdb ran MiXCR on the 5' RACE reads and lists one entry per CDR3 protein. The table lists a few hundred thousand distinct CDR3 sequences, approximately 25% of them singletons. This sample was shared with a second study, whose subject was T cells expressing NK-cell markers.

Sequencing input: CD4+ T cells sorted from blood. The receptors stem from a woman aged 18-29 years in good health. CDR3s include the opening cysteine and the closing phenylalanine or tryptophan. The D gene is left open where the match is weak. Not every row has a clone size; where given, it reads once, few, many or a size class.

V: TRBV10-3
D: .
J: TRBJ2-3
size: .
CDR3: CAISGAGFSTDTQYF
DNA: TGTGCCATCAGTGGAGCGGGTTTCAGCACAGATACGCAGTATTTT

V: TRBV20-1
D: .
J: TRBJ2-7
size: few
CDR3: CSARVGTPYEQYF
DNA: TGCAGTGCTAGAGTTGGGACACCCTACGAGCAGTACTTC

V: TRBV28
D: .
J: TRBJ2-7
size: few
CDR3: CASSLARLDEQYF
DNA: TGTGCCAGCAGTTTGGCGAGGTTAGACGAGCAGTACTTC

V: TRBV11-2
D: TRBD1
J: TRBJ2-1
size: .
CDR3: CASSRTGGQGNEQFF
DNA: TGTGCCAGCAGCCGGACAGGGGGACAGGGCAATGAGCAGTTCTTC

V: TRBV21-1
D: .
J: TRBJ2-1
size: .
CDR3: CASSKDLGPENNEQFF
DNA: TGTGCCAGCAGCAAAGACCTGGGCCCGGAAAACAATGAGCAGTTCTTC

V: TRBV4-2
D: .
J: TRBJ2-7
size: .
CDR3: CASSQDLGLAYEQYF
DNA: TGTGCCAGCAGCCAAGATCTAGGCCTAGCCTACGAGCAGTACTTC

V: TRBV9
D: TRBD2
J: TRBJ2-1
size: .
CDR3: CASSAGLAGGSQNEQFF
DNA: TGTGCCAGCAGCGCGGGACTAGCGGGAGGGTCCCAAAATGAGCAGTTCTTC

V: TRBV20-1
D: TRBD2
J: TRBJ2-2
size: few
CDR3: CSAGFGRGTGELFF
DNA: TGCAGTGCGGGGTTCGGGAGGGGAACCGGGGAGCTGTTTTTT

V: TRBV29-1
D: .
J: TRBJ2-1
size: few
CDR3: CSVEKGVSYNEQFF
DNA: TGCAGCGTTGAAAAAGGTGTGAGTTACAATGAGCAGTTCTTC

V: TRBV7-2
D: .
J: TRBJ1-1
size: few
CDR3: CASTQRAGREAFF
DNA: TGTGCCAGCACCCAACGGGCAGGGCGGGAAGCTTTCTTT

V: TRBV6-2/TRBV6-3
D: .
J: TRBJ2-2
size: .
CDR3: CASSRDTNTGELFF
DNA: TGTGCCAGTTCCCGGGACACAAACACCGGGGAGCTGTTTTTT

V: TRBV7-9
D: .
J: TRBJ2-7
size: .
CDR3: CASSLSWEQYF
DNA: TGTGCCAGCAGCTTATCATGGGAGCAGTACTTC

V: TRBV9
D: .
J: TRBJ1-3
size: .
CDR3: CASSVAVGGSGNTIYF
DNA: TGTGCCAGCAGCGTAGCGGTCGGGGGTTCTGGAAACACCATATATTTT